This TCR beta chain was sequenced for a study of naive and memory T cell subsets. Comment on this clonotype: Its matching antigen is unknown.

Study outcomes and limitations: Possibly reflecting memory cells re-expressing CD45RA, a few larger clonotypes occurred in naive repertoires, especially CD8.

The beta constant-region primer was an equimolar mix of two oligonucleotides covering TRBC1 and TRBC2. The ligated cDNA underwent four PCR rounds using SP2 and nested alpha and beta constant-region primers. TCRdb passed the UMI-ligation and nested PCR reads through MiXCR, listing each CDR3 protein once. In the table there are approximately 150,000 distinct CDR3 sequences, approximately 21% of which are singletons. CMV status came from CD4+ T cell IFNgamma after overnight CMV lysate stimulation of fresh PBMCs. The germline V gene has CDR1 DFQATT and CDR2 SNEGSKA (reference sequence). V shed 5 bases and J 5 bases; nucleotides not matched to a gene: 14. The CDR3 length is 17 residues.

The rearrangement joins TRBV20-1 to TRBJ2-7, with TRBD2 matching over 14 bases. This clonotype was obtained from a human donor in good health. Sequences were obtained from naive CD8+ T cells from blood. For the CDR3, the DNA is TGCAGTGCTGGTGGACTAGCGGGAGGAGAGGAGGTCCACGAGCAGTACTTC. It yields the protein CSAGGLAGGEEVHEQYF.